Below, 26 T cell receptor beta chains from the same sample are listed, as sequenced in a study of beta chain features in type 1 diabetes. Their antigens are not known. The authors reverse transcribed all of the isolated RNA, so sequencing captured expressed TCRB transcripts. TCRdb's table, derived via immunoSEQ multiplex PCR, lists solely in-frame clones and lacks some. Of 25,000 to 30,000 clones listed, 49% were seen once; the top ten hold 0.3%. Study-level findings and limits: Shorter TCRB CDR3s, moderately but significantly so, marked every one of the four CD4+ subsets in Type 1 diabetes patients.

The sequencing sample was made of stem cell memory CD4+ T cells from blood. Receptors originate from a man aged 30-40 years with type 1 diabetes.

This clone was picked up a small number of times. The J gene is TRBJ1-1, the V gene TRBV6-6, with TRBD1 as a possible D gene (6 bases). The V gene's germline CDR1 is MNHNY and CDR2 SVGAGI (reference sequence). Trimming left V 6 bases short and J 4 bases short, with 15 bases between. The CDR3 runs to 14 residues. CDR3 region: CASSHQGIGTEAFF. CDR3 DNA sequence: TGTGCCAGCAGCCACCAGGGGATAGGCACTGAAGCTTTCTTT.

This chain links TRBV18 with TRBJ2-1, with TRBD1 matching over 7 bases. Germline V lookup: CDR1 KGHSH, CDR2 LQKENI. The CDR3 loop spans 14 amino acids. V shed 8 bases and J 7 bases; nucleotides not matched to a gene: 11. The CDR3 region has the DNA TGTGCCAGCGCCGACAGGGTCATGGAAAATGAGCAGTTCTTC. Residues: CASADRVMENEQFF.

The genes are TRBV7-2 and TRBJ1-3; D might be TRBD1 (5 bases). The CDR3 length is 16 residues. Germline-derived CDR1 and CDR2 are SGHTA and FQGNSA. Trimming pared 4 bases from V and 2 bases from J, leaving 15 bases between. In nucleotides, the CDR3 is TGTGCCAGCAGCTCACCTGGAGGGGCAACTGGAAACACCATATATTTT. This translates into CASSSPGGATGNTIYF.

The chain links TRBV30 to TRBJ1-6; tentatively, D is TRBD1 (5 bases). Germline V CDR1 and CDR2: GTSNPN, SVGIG (reference sequence). V was trimmed by 2 bases and J by 10 bases, leaving 18 bases between them. CDR3 length equals 15 residues. This CDR3 reads CAWSPPGAIGSPLHF. CDR3 coding DNA: TGTGCCTGGAGTCCTCCTGGGGCAATAGGCTCACCCCTCCACTTT.

CDR3 sequence (DNA): TGTGCCAGCAGCTTAGAGGCAGGGCATAGAGGCACTGAAGCTTTCTTT. Its protein is CASSLEAGHRGTEAFF. The chain uses TRBV7-2 and TRBJ1-1, with D possibly being TRBD1 (5 bases). CDR3 length: 16 residues. CDR1 is SGHTA and CDR2 is FQGNSA in the germline V gene. The germline V and J ends were trimmed by 1 base and 4 bases, with 16 bases remaining between them.

The chain links TRBV28 to TRBJ2-7, with 12 nucleotides matching TRBD2. CDR3 size: 15 residues. The germline V gene has CDR1 MDHEN and CDR2 SYDVKM. V lost 5 bases to trimming and J lost 2 bases; unmatched junction nucleotides: 4. The CDR3 loop is CASSPSSGGAYEQYF. DNA of the CDR3: TGTGCCAGCAGTCCATCTAGCGGGGGGGCCTACGAGCAGTACTTC.

The rearrangement uses TRBV5-1 and TRBJ1-1; the match to TRBD1 covers 7 bases. Losses at the gene ends were 0 bases for V and 1 base for J; bases not matched to a gene: 3. This CDR3 contains 15 residues. CDR1 and CDR2 (germline): SGHRS, YFSETQ. The CDR3 loop is CASSLAGTENTEAFF. The CDR3 DNA is TGCGCCAGCAGCTTGGCTGGGACAGAGAACACTGAAGCTTTCTTT.

The chain employs TRBV2 and TRBJ2-3, with 9 nucleotides matching TRBD2. CDR3 length: 18 amino acids. Germline trimming cut 7 bases from V and 1 base from J; bases unmatched to any gene: 15. Per germline, CDR1 SNHLY and CDR2 FYNNEI. CDR3 nucleotide sequence: TGTGCCAGCACCCCCCGGTGGGCTAGCGGGACAGGCACAGATACGCAGTATTTT. This gives the protein CASTPRWASGTGTDTQYF.

The rearrangement links TRBV9 to TRBJ2-7; TRBD1 matches 10 bases. This CDR3 has 14 amino acids. V shed 3 bases, J shed 2 bases, and the junction held 2 bases outside the gene matches. Germline values: CDR1 SGDLS, CDR2 YYNGEE. The CDR3 coding sequence is TGTGCCAGCAGCGGGACAGGGGGACCCTACGAGCAGTACTTC. It specifies CASSGTGGPYEQYF.

In its sample, this clone was seen a few times. V usage is TRBV10-3 and J usage is TRBJ2-3; weak D call: TRBD2 (5 bases). Germline loops: CDR1 ENHRY, CDR2 SYGVKD. Trimming shortened V by 4 bases and J by 3 bases, and 5 bases separated the two germline ends. CDR3 length: 12 amino acids. This chain's CDR3 is CAISGGTDTQYF. CDR3 in DNA: TGTGCCATCAGTGGAGGGACAGATACGCAGTATTTT.

The sample holds a few counts of this clone. The V and J genes are TRBV11-2 and TRBJ2-3, with D uncertain. Germline assignment: CDR1 SGHAT and CDR2 FQNNGV. This CDR3 has 14 amino acids. V dropped 1 base and J dropped 4 bases, with 9 bases sitting between them. This CDR3 reads CASSLGHDADTQYF. Written as DNA, the CDR3 is TGTGCCAGCAGCTTAGGACATGACGCAGATACGCAGTATTTT.

This rearrangement joins TRBV6-1 to TRBJ1-6; TRBD1 matches at 7 bases. CDR1 and CDR2 from the germline V gene are MNHNS and SASEGT. Trimming took 4 bases from V and 1 from J; bases not matched to a gene: 4. The CDR3 is 16 amino acids. CDR3 residues: CASSAHRGSYNSPLHF. CDR3 DNA: TGTGCCAGCAGTGCCCACAGGGGATCCTATAATTCACCCCTCCACTTT.

V is TRBV19 and J is TRBJ2-2; no definite D call. This CDR3 spans 14 amino acids. The germline V and J ends were trimmed by 0 bases and 6 bases, with 8 bases remaining between them. The V gene's germline CDR1 is LNHDA and CDR2 SQIVND (reference sequence). The CDR3 bases are TGTGCCAGTAGTATAGAGTCCAGATCCGGGGAGCTGTTTTTT. Protein sequence: CASSIESRSGELFF.

This rearrangement joins TRBV2 to TRBJ2-5; 9 nucleotides agree with TRBD1. The CDR3 has 14 amino acids. Germline trimming cut 5 bases from V and 1 base from J; bases unmatched to any gene: 2. Germline CDR1 and CDR2: SNHLY and FYNNEI. CDR3 in amino acids: CASSQTGGQETQYF. The CDR3 DNA reads TGTGCCAGCAGTCAGACAGGGGGCCAAGAGACCCAGTACTTC.

The chain has TRBV4-1 and TRBJ2-7, with 10 bases that match TRBD1. Unmatched junction bases numbered 4, after V lost 4 bases and J lost 4 bases. The CDR3 spans 14 residues. The V gene's germline CDR1 is MGHRA and CDR2 YSYEKL. CDR3: CASSLTGGKYEQYF. The DNA for the CDR3 is TGCGCCAGCAGCCTGACAGGGGGCAAATACGAGCAGTACTTC.

The chain combines TRBV5-1 with TRBJ2-5, with 14 bases matching TRBD2. From germline, CDR1 is SGHRS and CDR2 YFSETQ. V trimming: 4 bases; J trimming: 5 bases; junction bases outside the gene matches: 4. This CDR3 has 15 amino acids. CDR3 sequence (DNA): TGCGCCAGCAGCACGGGACTAGCGGGAGTGGAGACCCAGTACTTC. Protein sequence: CASSTGLAGVETQYF. The full variable domain, completed using reference TRBV5-1 and TRBJ2-5, is KAGVTQTPRYLIKTRGQQVTLSCSPISGHRSVSWYQQTPGQGLQFLFEYFSETQRNKGNFPGRFSGRQFSNSRSEMNVSTLELGDSALYLCASSTGLAGVETQYFGPGTRLLVL.

The chain links TRBV2 to TRBJ2-3, with 11 bases fitting TRBD2. J gave up 2 bases and V 6 bases, and 7 bases lay outside the gene matches. This CDR3 comprises 16 residues. CDR1 SNHLY and CDR2 FYNNEI come from the germline V gene. CDR3 in DNA: TGTGCCAGCAGGCTTACTAGCGGGGGCCCCACAGATACGCAGTATTTT. This translates into CASRLTSGGPTDTQYF.

Only a few counts were recorded for this clone. The chain employs TRBV5-1 and TRBJ2-3, with 9 bases identical to TRBD1. This CDR3 is 17 amino acids long. Per the germline V gene, CDR1 is SGHRS and CDR2 is YFSETQ. V was clipped by 4 bases and J by 1 base; unmatched bases: 10. The CDR3 nucleotides are TGCGCCAGCAGCCCTGGACAGGGGAGGTCAGGCACAGATACGCAGTATTTT. Translation gives CASSPGQGRSGTDTQYF.

This clone occurred a few times. The chain carries TRBV25-1 and TRBJ2-7; TRBD2 matches 15 bases. Germline V gene data show CDR1 as MGHDK and CDR2 as SYGVNS. CDR3 length equals 16 residues. Unmatched junction bases numbered 5, after V lost 4 bases and J lost 4 bases. The CDR3 region has the DNA TGTGCCAGCAGTGGAGGGACTAGCGGGAGGCGATACGAGCAGTACTTC. Translating it yields CASSGGTSGRRYEQYF.

The genes are TRBV5-4 and TRBJ2-1; 11 bases line up with TRBD2. Germline CDR1 SGHNT, CDR2 YYREEE (reference sequence). The junction had 4 bases not matched to a gene; V was cut back by 4 bases and J by 4 bases. CDR3 length: 15 amino acids. The CDR3 region is CASSPGTSGYNEQFF. The DNA for the CDR3 is TGTGCCAGCAGCCCCGGGACTAGCGGTTACAATGAGCAGTTCTTC.

This sequence joins TRBV2 and TRBJ2-7, with TRBD1 matching 7 bases. Germline V CDR1 and CDR2: SNHLY, FYNNEI. The CDR3 spans 13 residues. V lost 7 bases, J lost 0 bases, and 3 bases stayed unmatched. CDR3 sequence: CASKRDSSYEQYF. CDR3 sequence (DNA): TGTGCCAGCAAGAGGGACAGCTCCTACGAGCAGTACTTC.

This clone was seen only a few times. DNA of the CDR3: TGTGCCAGTAGCGAACAGGCTACCTACGAGCAGTACTTC. It translates to CASSEQATYEQYF. The chain carries TRBV19 and TRBJ2-7, with D possibly being TRBD1 (5 bases). Germline V gives CDR1 LNHDA, CDR2 SQIVND (reference sequence). This CDR3 has 13 residues. The V end lost 6 bases, the J end lost 2 bases, and 11 bases lay between the germline ends.

This clone was detected only a few times. The chain couples TRBV27 to TRBJ2-5; 9 bases are a match to TRBD1. The germline gives CDR1 MNHEY, CDR2 SMNVEV (reference sequence). With 5 bases clipped from V and 4 bases from J, the junction kept 2 bases outside the gene matches. The CDR3 consists of 13 residues. The CDR3 protein is CASSRQGGETQYF. The CDR3 DNA reads TGTGCCAGCAGTCGACAGGGGGGAGAGACCCAGTACTTC.

The chain joins TRBV11-2 to TRBJ2-3, with TRBD2 matching 10 bases. V lost 5 bases and J lost 1; bases outside the gene matches: 9. This CDR3 region has 17 residues. Per germline, CDR1 SGHAT and CDR2 FQNNGV. CDR3 DNA: TGTGCCAGCAGCGCCGGTCCCAGCGGGAGGGGCACAGATACGCAGTATTTT. Protein product: CASSAGPSGRGTDTQYF.

V is TRBV28 and J is TRBJ2-6; 8 nucleotides align to TRBD2. The V segment lost 5 bases and the J segment 0 bases; nucleotides outside the gene matches: 9. The germline CDR1 and CDR2 sequences are MDHEN and SYDVKM. The CDR3 length is 18 residues. The DNA of the CDR3 is TGTGCCAGCAGTGCCCGACTAGGGACTAGCTCTGGGGCCAACGTCCTGACTTTC. Translation: CASSARLGTSSGANVLTF. Supplemented by reference TRBV28 and TRBJ2-6, the full variable domain reads DVKVTQSSRYLVKRTGEKVFLECVQDMDHENMFWYRQDPGLGLRLIYFSYDVKMKEKGDIPEGYSVSREKKERFSLILESASTNQTSMYLCASSARLGTSSGANVLTFGAGSRLTVL.

V gene TRBV28 combines with J gene TRBJ1-2, with 8 bases lining up with TRBD1. The CDR3 contains 14 residues. CDR1 and CDR2 from the germline V gene are MDHEN and SYDVKM. Trimming removed 6 bases from V and 4 bases from J; junction bases left unmatched: 7. The CDR3 reads CASREPDRGYGYTF. The DNA for the CDR3 is TGTGCCAGCAGGGAACCTGACAGGGGCTATGGCTACACCTTC.